This TCR beta chain was captured in a study of cytomegalovirus exposure and HLA in healthy donors. General study results and limits: 87-base-pair reads could not separate some V segments, including TRBV6-2 and TRBV6-3. Judged likely to be a sequencing artifact was a cluster of highly shared sequence variants. Segments of the TCR beta V type were, in most cases, productive about 90% or about 30% of the time in an earlier analysis. The study labeled roughly 160 TCR beta chains cytomegalovirus-associated.

Concerning this clone itself: Its antigen is not known.

The CDR3 contains 15 residues. The V and J ends lost 1 base and 4 bases respectively, with 11 bases between them. CDR1 is SGHDT, CDR2 YYEEEE, per germline. PCR employed 60 Vbeta and 13 Jbeta primers. The assay was immunoSEQ multiplex PCR, and TCRdb's table has in-frame clones only and misses some. The sample has about 200,000 clones; 65% to 80% are singletons. Sample: PBMCs. This TCR came from a girl aged 2 to 9 in good health and CMV-seronegative. The genes are TRBV5-6 and TRBJ2-2; TRBD2 might be the D (6 bases). The CDR3 spells CASSLLGLGTGELFF. The CDR3 region has the DNA TGTGCCAGCAGCTTGCTGGGACTGGGCACCGGGGAGCTGTTTTTT. Full variable domain (rest looked up from reference TRBV5-6 and TRBJ2-2): DAGVTQSPTHLIKTRGQQVTLRCSPKSGHDTVSWYQQALGQGPQFIFQYYEEEERQRGNFPDRFSGHQFPNYSSELNVNALLLGDSALYLCASSLLGLGTGELFFGEGSRLTVL.